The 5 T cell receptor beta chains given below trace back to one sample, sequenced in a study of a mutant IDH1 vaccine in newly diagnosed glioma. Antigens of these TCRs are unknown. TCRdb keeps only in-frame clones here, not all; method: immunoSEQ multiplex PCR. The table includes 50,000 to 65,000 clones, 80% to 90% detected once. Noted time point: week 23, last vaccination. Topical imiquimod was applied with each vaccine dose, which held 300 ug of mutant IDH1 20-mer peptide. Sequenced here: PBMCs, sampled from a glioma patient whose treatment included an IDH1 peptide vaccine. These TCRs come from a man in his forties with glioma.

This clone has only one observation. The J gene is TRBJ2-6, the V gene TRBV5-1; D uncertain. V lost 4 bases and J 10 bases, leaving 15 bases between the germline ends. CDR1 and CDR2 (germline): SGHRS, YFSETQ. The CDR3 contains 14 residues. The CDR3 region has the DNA TGCGCCAGCAGCGGACCGGACGGGCCAAACGTCCTGACTTTC. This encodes CASSGPDGPNVLTF.

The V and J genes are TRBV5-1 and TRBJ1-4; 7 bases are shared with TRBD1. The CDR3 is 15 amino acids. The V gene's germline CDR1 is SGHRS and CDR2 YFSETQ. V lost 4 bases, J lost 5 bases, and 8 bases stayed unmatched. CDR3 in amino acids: CASSLRQGGNEKLFF. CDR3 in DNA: TGCGCCAGCAGCCTTCGACAGGGAGGAAATGAAAAACTGTTTTTT.

As DNA, the CDR3 is TGTGCCAGCAGCGTAGACAGGGGAGGGTATGGCACTGAAGCTTTCTTT. It codes for CASSVDRGGYGTEAFF. V gene TRBV9 combines with J gene TRBJ1-1, with 7 bases that match TRBD1. V lost 0 bases and J lost 4; bases outside the gene matches: 9. The CDR3 totals 16 residues. Germline V gene lookup returns CDR1 SGDLS and CDR2 YYNGEE.

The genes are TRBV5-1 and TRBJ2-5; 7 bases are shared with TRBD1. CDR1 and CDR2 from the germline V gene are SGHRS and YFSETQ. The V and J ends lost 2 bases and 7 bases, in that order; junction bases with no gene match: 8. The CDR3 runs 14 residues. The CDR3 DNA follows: TGCGCCAGCAGCTTTGACGACAGGGCAGTGACCCAGTACTTC. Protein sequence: CASSFDDRAVTQYF.

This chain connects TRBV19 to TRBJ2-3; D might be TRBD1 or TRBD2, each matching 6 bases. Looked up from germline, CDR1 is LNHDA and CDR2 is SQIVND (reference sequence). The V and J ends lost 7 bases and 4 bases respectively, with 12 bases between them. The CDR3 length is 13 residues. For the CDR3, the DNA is TGTGCCAGTAAGATCGGGGGCTCAGATACGCAGTATTTT. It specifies CASKIGGSDTQYF.